One sample yielded the 27 T cell receptor beta chains listed below, sequenced in a study of tumor-infiltrating lymphocytes in oesophageal squamous cell carcinoma. MiXCR was run by TCRdb on the PCR reads, yielding one entry per CDR3 protein. The sample carries 20,000 or so distinct CDR3 sequences, 35% to 45% recorded once. The source material was normal esophageal tissue next to the tumor. These TCRs come from a female donor with esophageal squamous cell carcinoma.

This clonotype was seen ten or more times. V and J are TRBV6-1 and TRBJ1-5, with D perhaps matching TRBD1 (5 bases). CDR3 length: 16 amino acids. Trimming removed 0 bases at V and 3 bases at J, with 12 bases between. The germline gives CDR1 MNHNS, CDR2 SASEGT. The DNA of the CDR3 is TGTGCCAGCAGTGAAGCGTGGGGCCCTTTCAATCAGCCCCAGCATTTT. Amino acids: CASSEAWGPFNQPQHF.

V usage is TRBV7-2 and J usage is TRBJ2-5; a possible D gene is TRBD1 (6 bases). Germline V CDR1 and CDR2: SGHTA, FQGNSA. V lost 0 bases to trimming and J lost 5 bases, with 13 bases between them. CDR3 length: 15 residues. This CDR3 is CASSLANQGWETQYF. The CDR3 coding sequence is TGTGCCAGCAGCTTAGCAAATCAGGGGTGGGAGACCCAGTACTTC.

The chain is built from TRBV11-1 and TRBJ2-5, with D maybe TRBD2 (5 bases). The J call may not be correct, given that the DNA end is closer to TRBJ2-7. Looked up from germline, CDR1 is SGHAT and CDR2 is FQDESV (reference sequence). CDR3 length: 14 residues. The CDR3 here is CASSWGVLSYEQYF. The CDR3 coding sequence is TGTGCCAGCAGCTGGGGAGTTCTCTCCTACGAGCAGTACTTC.

This clonotype was counted a single time. This chain connects TRBV6-1 to TRBJ2-1; D perhaps matches TRBD1 (6 bases). The germline V gene has CDR1 MNHNS and CDR2 SASEGT. V lost 3 bases to trimming and J lost 8 bases, with 20 bases between them. The CDR3 totals 16 residues. In DNA form, the CDR3 reads TGTGCCAGCAGTGAGCGCTGGGGACAAACAATGGATGAGCAGTTCTTC. This codes for CASSERWGQTMDEQFF.

The gene calls are TRBV7-2 and TRBJ2-7, with 8 bases fitting TRBD1. The CDR3 is 15 residues long. Per the germline V gene, CDR1 is SGHTA and CDR2 is FQGNSA. V was pared by 4 bases and J by 2 bases, with 7 bases of the junction left unmatched. This CDR3 is CASSSTGTGPYEQYF. In DNA, the CDR3 is TGTGCCAGCAGCTCTACCGGGACAGGACCCTACGAGCAGTACTTC.

In its sample, this clonotype was seen a few times. The gene calls are TRBV7-2 and TRBJ2-1, with TRBD2 matching 9 bases. The germline gives CDR1 SGHTA, CDR2 FQGNSA. This CDR3 region has 16 residues. V shed 4 bases and J 2 bases; nucleotides not matched to a gene: 6. This chain's CDR3 is CASSYTTSGTYNEQFF. The CDR3 region has the DNA TGTGCCAGCAGCTATACGACTAGCGGAACCTACAATGAGCAGTTCTTC.

J is TRBJ2-3 and V is TRBV5-1, with 7 bases identical to TRBD2. The CDR3 runs to 15 residues. The V gene end was trimmed by 4 bases and the J gene end by 4 bases; junction bases not matched to a gene: 9. The germline V gene has CDR1 SGHRS and CDR2 YFSETQ. CDR3: CASSPSGKAADTQYF. The CDR3 DNA reads as TGCGCCAGCAGCCCCAGCGGGAAGGCGGCAGATACGCAGTATTTT.

This clonotype was observed a few times. The chain combines TRBV11-2 with TRBJ2-5; the match to TRBD2 covers 12 bases. Germline V gene lookup returns CDR1 SGHAT and CDR2 FQNNGV. Trimming removed 3 bases from V and 5 bases from J; junction bases left unmatched: 4. This CDR3 has 15 residues. In DNA, the CDR3 is TGTGCCAGCAGCTTGTTGACTAGCGGGAGTGAGACCCAGTACTTC. This gives the protein CASSLLTSGSETQYF.

Ten or more counts support this clonotype. V and J are TRBV5-1 and TRBJ1-1; 7 bases agree with TRBD1. V dropped 4 bases and J dropped 4; count of bases not matched to a gene: 13. The germline V gene has CDR1 SGHRS and CDR2 YFSETQ. This CDR3 is built from 16 residues. CDR3 sequence reads: CASSPRQGRVSTEAFF. The CDR3 nucleotides read TGCGCCAGCAGCCCCCGACAGGGAAGGGTCAGCACTGAAGCTTTCTTT. Full variable domain (rest looked up from reference TRBV5-1 and TRBJ1-1): KAGVTQTPRYLIKTRGQQVTLSCSPISGHRSVSWYQQTPGQGLQFLFEYFSETQRNKGNFPGRFSGRQFSNSRSEMNVSTLELGDSALYLCASSPRQGRVSTEAFFGQGTRLTVV.

In its sample, this clonotype was seen many times. CDR3 sequence (DNA): TGTGCCAGCAAGCGGGGAACAGATACGCAGTATTTT. Its translation is CASKRGTDTQYF. V usage is TRBV2 and J usage is TRBJ2-3, with TRBD2 matching 7 bases. From germline, CDR1 is SNHLY and CDR2 FYNNEI. The CDR3 length is 12 residues. The junction had 1 base not matched to a gene; V was cut back by 7 bases and J by 3 bases.

Comments on this clonotype: This may come from a read error, since a much larger clone is one base off. This is likely a read error, given that the CDR3 carries no conserved phenylalanine or tryptophan at its end. No DNA is shown, since the ends of the CDR3 on it are uncertain; the CDR3 is the one TCRdb lists. The chain joins TRBV16 to TRBJ2-3. Germline V gene lookup returns CDR1 KGHSY and CDR2 FQNENV. Inclusive of both ends, the CDR3 amounts to 13 amino acids. The CDR3 sequence is CASSQSRDGGYTL.

At least ten counts were recorded for this clonotype. This chain links TRBV10-3 with TRBJ1-2; TRBD1 aligns across 10 bases. CDR1 and CDR2 from the germline V gene are ENHRY and SYGVKD. The trim removed 3 bases at V and 5 bases at J, leaving 6 bases unmatched. This CDR3 is built from 15 residues. The CDR3 is CAISERQGAGYGYTF. CDR3 in DNA: TGTGCCATCAGTGAAAGACAGGGGGCCGGTTATGGCTACACCTTC.

The gene calls are TRBV11-2 and TRBJ2-5, with TRBD2 as a possible D gene (6 bases). V lost 4 bases to trimming and J lost 2 bases, with 11 bases between them. CDR3 size: 14 residues. The germline V gene encodes CDR1 SGHAT and CDR2 FQNNGV. The CDR3 DNA reads as TGTGCCAGCAGCTCAGGACTAAGGCAAGAGACCCAGTACTTC. Its translation: CASSSGLRQETQYF.

This clonotype was counted ten times or more. The genes are TRBV6-6 and TRBJ2-1; D tentatively reads TRBD1 or TRBD2 (5 bases each). Per the germline V gene, CDR1 is MNHNY and CDR2 is SVGAGI (reference sequence). V was shortened by 1 base and J by 5 bases, with 6 bases between the two germline ends. The CDR3 is 13 amino acids. The CDR3: CASSYLGDNEQFF. CDR3 in DNA: TGTGCCAGCAGTTACTTGGGGGACAATGAGCAGTTCTTC.

The V and J genes are TRBV6-8 and TRBJ2-7, with 9 bases lining up with TRBD2. This CDR3 has 15 amino acids. The ends lost 6 bases at V and 3 bases at J; junction bases unmatched: 9. The V gene's germline CDR1 is MNHGY and CDR2 SAAAGT. The CDR3 DNA reads as TGTGCCAGCAGGGCAAGCGGGACTAGCTTCTACGAGCAGTACTTC. Its translation is CASRASGTSFYEQYF.

This clonotype was picked up many times. The chain uses TRBV7-8 and TRBJ1-3; no clear D. The CDR3 extends over 16 amino acids. The V and J ends lost 2 bases and 0 bases respectively, with 11 bases between them. Germline loops: CDR1 SGHVS, CDR2 FQNEAQ. The CDR3 spells CASSLFPLYSGNTIYF. CDR3 nucleotides: TGTGCCAGCAGCTTATTTCCCCTTTACTCTGGAAACACCATATATTTT.

This sequence joins TRBV5-5 and TRBJ2-7; 10 bases map to TRBD2. The CDR3 sequence is 14 residues long. J was trimmed by 7 bases and V by 0 bases; bases with no gene match: 4. Germline V gives CDR1 SGHKS, CDR2 YYEKEE (reference sequence). The CDR3 DNA follows: TGTGCCAGCAGCTTGGGGGGTAGCGGGAGGGAGCAGTACTTC. Amino acids: CASSLGGSGREQYF.

The gene calls are TRBV7-6 and TRBJ2-5; D is uncertain. This CDR3 contains 12 residues. Germline V lookup: CDR1 SGHVS, CDR2 FNYEAQ. V lost 3 bases to trimming and J lost 5 bases, with 7 bases between them. The DNA of the CDR3 is TGTGCCAGCAGCTTGTCAGGCGAGACCCAGTACTTC. It specifies CASSLSGETQYF.

This clonotype rates as medium-sized. The chain combines TRBV7-3 with TRBJ2-5, with TRBD2 matching over 8 bases. Germline V gives CDR1 SGHTA, CDR2 FQGTGA. V lost 5 bases and J lost 3; bases outside the gene matches: 8. The CDR3 runs to 15 residues. CDR3 region: CASSLMGTREETQYF. In DNA, the CDR3 is TGTGCCAGCAGCCTCATGGGGACTAGGGAAGAGACCCAGTACTTC.

Remarks on this clonotype: One base away lies a much larger clone, so this may be a sequencing read error. The CDR3 loop is CASRRTSGSSTGELYF. The CDR3 nucleotides read TGTGCCAGCAGAAGGACTAGCGGGAGCAGCACCGGGGAGCTGTATTTT. The genes are TRBV6-8 and TRBJ2-3; 13 positions match TRBD2. Germline V CDR1 and CDR2: MNHGY, SAAAGT. The CDR3 loop spans 16 amino acids. Trimming removed 6 bases from V and 14 bases from J; junction bases left unmatched: 17.

About this clonotype itself: Just one base apart from a much larger clone, this may be a read error. This chain connects TRBV11-2 to TRBJ2-7; 11 nucleotides match TRBD2. This CDR3 region has 15 residues. CDR1 SGHAT and CDR2 FQNNGV come from the germline V gene. J gave up 7 bases and V 1 base, and 6 bases lay outside the gene matches. The CDR3: CASSLVIAGGVEQYF. CDR3 sequence (DNA): TGTGCCAGCAGCTTAGTAATAGCGGGAGGGGTTGAGCAGTACTTC.

There are a few counts of this clonotype. Likely a read error: the CDR3 ends without its conserved phenylalanine or tryptophan. Because the CDR3's place on the DNA is in doubt, the DNA is left out and the CDR3 is given as listed by TCRdb. J is TRBJ2-6 and V is TRBV7-6; the table's D call of TRBD2 was not tested on the DNA. Germline lookup yields CDR1 SGHVS and CDR2 FNYEAQ. The CDR3 is made up of 18 amino acids, end residues included. The CDR3 region is CASSQGGGLAGTAQYFGA.

This clonotype was recorded many times. CDR3 DNA sequence: TGTGCCAGCAGCCGCGGACAGATCAATGAGCAGTTCTTC. Its protein product is CASSRGQINEQFF. The genes are TRBV5-6 and TRBJ2-1, with D possibly TRBD1 on 6 matching bases. V dropped 4 bases and J dropped 6 bases, with 11 bases sitting between them. The germline CDR1 and CDR2 sequences are SGHDT and YYEEEE. The CDR3 has 13 amino acids.

This clonotype was recorded many times. This chain uses TRBV27 with TRBJ1-1, with D perhaps matching TRBD1 (5 bases). This CDR3 contains 13 residues. Trimming removed 8 bases from V and 5 bases from J, with 15 bases in between. Germline V gives CDR1 MNHEY, CDR2 SMNVEV (reference sequence). CDR3 nucleotides: TGTGCCAGCGCCCTGAGGGGTTGGACTGAAGCTTTCTTT. Translated: CASALRGWTEAFF.

The chain recombines TRBV12-3 or TRBV12-4 with TRBJ2-2; no clear D gene. V dropped 2 bases and J dropped 5 bases, with 12 bases sitting between them. The CDR3 is 15 residues long. Written as DNA, the CDR3 is TGTGCCAGCAGTTTATTTGGCAGCCAAACCGGGGAGCTGTTTTTT. This sequence encodes CASSLFGSQTGELFF.

Comment on this clonotype: The junction departs from germline at one end; a sequencing error may be responsible. The V call is TRBV7-7, the J call TRBJ2-7; the match to TRBD2 covers 9 bases. CDR1 and CDR2 (germline): SSHAT, FNYEAQ (reference sequence). CDR3 length equals 13 residues. DNA of the CDR3: TGTGCTAGCAGCCTGGGACTAGCCAATGAGCAGTACTTC. Its protein product is CASSLGLANEQYF. Together with reference TRBV7-7 and TRBJ2-7, the CDR3 gives the full variable domain: GAGVSQSPRYKVTKRGQDVTLRCDPISSHATLYWYQQALGQGPEFLTYFNYEAQPDKSGLPSDRFSAERPEGSISTLTIQRTEQRDSAMYRCASSLGLANEQYFGPGTRLTVT.

The chain recombines TRBV7-2 with TRBJ2-7, with no clear D. The end of the DNA is better explained by TRBJ2-3, so the J call may be wrong. The CDR3 is 13 residues long. Germline CDR1 is SGHTA and CDR2 is FQGNSA. Written as DNA, the CDR3 is TGTGCCAGCAGCTTAGGGTACTCCTACGAGCAGTATTTT. Translation gives CASSLGYSYEQYF.